One sample yielded the 31 T cell receptor beta chains listed below, sequenced in a study of blood T cells in healthy people across ages. Alongside a J-beta primer mix, a sample-barcoded 5' primer served in a second PCR lasting about 7 to 12 cycles. TCRdb recomputed calls from the 5' RACE reads with MiXCR, one row per CDR3 protein. The sample lists about 640,000 distinct CDR3 sequences, about 30% occurring once. Specimen: blood. These receptors were obtained from a woman aged 80 or older in good health.

The chain is built from TRBV7-8 and TRBJ2-2; TRBD1 agrees at 7 bases. The CDR3 is made up of 15 amino acids. Germline lookup yields CDR1 SGHVS and CDR2 FQNEAQ. The V and J ends lost 5 bases and 0 bases, in that order; junction bases with no gene match: 3. The CDR3 here is CASSIGTANTGELFF. The CDR3 region has the DNA TGTGCCAGCAGCATTGGGACAGCGAACACCGGGGAGCTGTTTTTT. The full variable domain, completed using reference TRBV7-8 and TRBJ2-2, is GAGVSQSPRYKVAKRGQDVALRCDPISGHVSLFWYQQALGQGPEFLTYFQNEAQLDKSGLPSDRFFAERPEGSVSTLKIQRTQQEDSAVYLCASSIGTANTGELFFGEGSRLTVL.

This clonotype was recorded only once. This chain uses TRBV20-1 with TRBJ2-3; D is unclear. The CDR3 is made up of 14 amino acids. Trimming took 2 bases from V and 0 from J, leaving 9 bases between them. CDR1 is DFQATT and CDR2 is SNEGSKA in the germline V gene (reference sequence). The CDR3 DNA reads TGCAGTGCTAGACCTACAACTAGCACAGATACGCAGTATTTT. Protein product: CSARPTTSTDTQYF.

To note about this clonotype: A much larger clone lies a single base off, so this may be a read error. V and J are TRBV6-1 and TRBJ2-7; D possibly corresponds to TRBD2 (5 bases). The J call may be faulty, since TRBJ2-1 better matches the DNA end. This CDR3 contains 14 residues. Germline assignment: CDR1 MNHNS and CDR2 SASEGT. The CDR3 DNA sequence: TGTGCCAGCAGCGGACCGGGGAGCTCCTACGAGCAGTTCTTC. Encoded protein: CASSGPGSSYEQFF.

This clonotype has a count of ten or more. This chain uses TRBV29-1 with TRBJ2-6, with TRBD1 as a possible D gene (6 bases). The CDR3 is made up of 15 amino acids. Germline assignment: CDR1 SQVTM and CDR2 ANQGSEA. Between the trimmed V and J ends, which lost 3 bases and 4 bases, there was a span of 13 bases. The CDR3 loop is CSVDFQGSGANVLTF. For the CDR3, the DNA is TGCAGCGTTGATTTCCAGGGGTCCGGGGCCAACGTCCTGACTTTC.

Concerning this clonotype itself: Since a much larger clone is just one base distant, this may be a read error. The V gene is TRBV12-3 or TRBV12-4, the J gene TRBJ2-5; D gene unclear. This CDR3 comprises 14 residues. Trimming stripped 5 bases from V and 11 bases from J, with 21 bases between. The CDR3 is CASSNTPGRKKQYF. Written as DNA, the CDR3 is TGTGCCAGCAGTAATACACCGGGCCGCAAGAAGCAGTACTTC.

This clonotype was observed a few times. Possible read error: a much larger clone is one base away. The chain is built from TRBV6-6 and TRBJ1-4; D remains ambiguous. The germline gives CDR1 MNHNY, CDR2 SVGAGI (reference sequence). The V end was cut by 6 bases, the J end by 7 bases, with 21 bases between. The CDR3 spans 16 residues. This CDR3 reads CASSSMQLDGCEKLFF. Written as DNA, the CDR3 is TGTGCCAGCAGCTCGATGCAACTTGACGGTTGTGAAAAACTGTTTTTT.

This chain uses TRBV15 with TRBJ1-4; 7 nucleotides align to TRBD1. Germline V lookup: CDR1 LNHNV, CDR2 YYDKDF (reference sequence). The CDR3 has 13 amino acids. With 0 bases clipped from V and 8 bases from J, the junction kept 0 bases outside the gene matches. CDR3 nucleotide sequence: TGTGCCACCAGCAGAGACAGGGGGGAAAAACTGTTTTTT. Translation: CATSRDRGEKLFF.

V gene TRBV7-3 combines with J gene TRBJ2-4, with a possible D match to TRBD1 (5 bases). The length of the CDR3 is 15 residues. V was shortened by 2 bases and J by 7 bases, with 15 bases between the two germline ends. CDR1 is SGHTA, CDR2 FQGTGA, per germline. The CDR3 spells CASSLGTGWGNIQYF. The CDR3 DNA follows: TGTGCCAGCAGCTTAGGAACAGGTTGGGGTAACATTCAGTACTTC.

Of note for this clonotype: A much larger clone is a single base away; this may be a read error. V and J are TRBV7-6 and TRBJ2-5; 9 nucleotides line up with TRBD2. With 10 bases clipped from V and 2 bases from J, the junction kept 8 bases outside the gene matches. The CDR3 runs 14 residues. Germline V lookup: CDR1 SGHVS, CDR2 FNYEAQ. CDR3 coding DNA: TGTGCCACCGGACTAGCGAGGGGGCAAGAGACCCAGTACTTC. Its translation: CATGLARGQETQYF.

This clonotype showed up many times. The gene calls are TRBV20-1 and TRBJ1-2; a possible D gene is TRBD1 (6 bases). Germline V gene lookup returns CDR1 DFQATT and CDR2 SNEGSKA (reference sequence). V lost 6 bases to trimming and J lost 4 bases, with 15 bases between them. The CDR3 has 13 residues. This chain's CDR3 is CSAHGGDIYGYTF. The CDR3 coding sequence is TGCAGTGCCCATGGGGGGGACATCTATGGCTACACCTTC.

V and J are TRBV7-6 and TRBJ1-1, with 7 bases aligning to TRBD1. J lost 0 bases, V lost 0 bases, and 4 bases had no gene match. The CDR3 is made up of 16 amino acids. Germline V gene data show CDR1 as SGHVS and CDR2 as FNYEAQ. The chain's CDR3 is CASSLASTGMNTEAFF. The CDR3 coding sequence is TGTGCCAGCAGCTTAGCCTCGACAGGGATGAACACTGAAGCTTTCTTT.

The sample holds many counts of this clonotype. The chain joins TRBV12-3 or TRBV12-4 to TRBJ2-3; D is unclear. V dropped 1 base and J dropped 2 bases, with 4 bases sitting between them. This CDR3 is 13 amino acids long. The CDR3 nucleotides read TGTGCCAGCAGTTTAGTAGTCACAGATACGCAGTATTTT. This codes for CASSLVVTDTQYF.

V gene TRBV5-1 combines with J gene TRBJ2-2, with D possibly being TRBD1 or TRBD2 (6 bases each). Per germline, CDR1 SGHRS and CDR2 YFSETQ. The CDR3 sequence is 17 residues long. Trimming took 0 bases from V and 4 from J, leaving 16 bases between them. As DNA, the CDR3 is TGCGCCAGCAGCTTGGAGGGGGGTCCGCAGTCCACCGGGGAGCTGTTTTTT. It translates to CASSLEGGPQSTGELFF.

A note on this clonotype: This could be a read error, since a much larger clone is one nucleotide away. The chain is built from TRBV20-1 and TRBJ2-7, with 7 bases lining up with TRBD1. The CDR3 consists of 12 residues. CDR1 and CDR2 (germline): DFQATT, SNEGSKA (reference sequence). V trimming: 6 bases; J trimming: 5 bases; junction bases outside the gene matches: 7. CDR3 loop: CSAYGTDHEQYF. The DNA of the CDR3 is TGCAGTGCGTATGGGACAGACCACGAGCAGTACTTC.

This clonotype was observed at least ten times. The chain recombines TRBV7-3 with TRBJ1-2, with no clear D. Per the germline V gene, CDR1 is SGHTA and CDR2 is FQGTGA. V was pared by 4 bases and J by 0 bases, with 3 bases between. The CDR3 runs 12 residues. CDR3 nucleotide sequence: TGTGCCAGCAGCTCTCCTAACTATGGCTACACCTTC. Its protein product is CASSSPNYGYTF.

This clonotype came up many times. The gene calls are TRBV7-3 and TRBJ2-3, with a weak D call TRBD1 (5 bases). The length of the CDR3 is 15 residues. V gave up 2 bases and J gave up 0 bases, with 9 bases separating them. Germline CDR1 reads SGHTA; CDR2 reads FQGTGA. The CDR3: CASSLQGYSTDTQYF. In DNA form, the CDR3 reads TGTGCCAGCAGCTTACAGGGCTATAGCACAGATACGCAGTATTTT.

This clonotype was seen at least ten times. V is TRBV4-2 and J is TRBJ2-5; D uncertain. The V end lost 6 bases, the J end lost 4 bases, and 9 bases lay between the germline ends. Germline-derived CDR1 and CDR2 are LGHNA and YNFKEQ. The CDR3 runs to 12 residues. Here the CDR3 DNA reads TGTGCCAGCAGTACCCCAGGAGAGACCCAGTACTTC. Its protein is CASSTPGETQYF.

Only a few counts were recorded for this clonotype. V is TRBV20-1 and J is TRBJ1-4, with D perhaps matching TRBD1 (6 bases). V was trimmed by 6 bases and J by 4 bases, leaving 12 bases between them. CDR1 DFQATT and CDR2 SNEGSKA come from the germline V gene (reference sequence). This CDR3 is 13 amino acids long. For the CDR3, the DNA is TGCAGTGCCAAGGACAGTTTTAATGAAAAACTGTTTTTT. Translated: CSAKDSFNEKLFF.

This clonotype was observed many times. This sequence joins TRBV7-9 and TRBJ2-5, with a tentative D call TRBD2 (5 bases). Germline values: CDR1 SEHNR, CDR2 FQNEAQ (reference sequence). V was clipped by 3 bases and J by 4 bases, with 12 bases between them. The CDR3 length is 14 residues. The CDR3 nucleotides read TGTGCCAGCAGCTTGGAGGCAAACCTAGAGACCCAGTACTTC. Encoded protein: CASSLEANLETQYF.

Concerning this clonotype itself: A much larger clone differs from this one at a single base, so this may be a read error. J is TRBJ1-2 and V is TRBV5-8; maybe TRBD1 (6 bases). Looked up from germline, CDR1 is SGHTS and CDR2 is YDEGEE. The CDR3 covers 13 residues. V lost 2 bases, J lost 8 bases, and 13 bases lay in between. The CDR3 here is CASSFRGPRGYTF. The CDR3 coding sequence is TGTGCCAGCAGCTTTCGGGGGCCGCGGGGCTACACCTTC.

This clonotype was seen more than once but under ten times. V and J are TRBV3-1 and TRBJ1-5, with 7 bases aligning to TRBD1. The germline CDR1 and CDR2 sequences are LGHDT and YNNKEL (reference sequence). This CDR3 region has 17 residues. With 0 bases clipped from V and 2 bases from J, the junction kept 7 bases outside the gene matches. The CDR3 protein is CASSQDRGIRGNQPQHF. CDR3 DNA: TGTGCCAGCAGCCAAGACAGGGGGATTAGGGGCAATCAGCCCCAGCATTTT.

The sample holds many counts of this clonotype. The J gene is TRBJ1-1, the V gene TRBV7-6, with D perhaps matching TRBD1 (5 bases). Germline V CDR1 and CDR2: SGHVS, FNYEAQ. The CDR3 is 12 residues long. Trimming left V 8 bases short and J 5 bases short, with 12 bases between. This CDR3 is CASGGGRTEAFF. CDR3 bases: TGTGCCAGCGGGGGGGGTAGGACTGAAGCTTTCTTT.

This sequence joins TRBV20-1 and TRBJ1-5; 7 positions agree with TRBD1. The CDR3 runs to 12 residues. Germline CDR1 is DFQATT and CDR2 is SNEGSKA (reference sequence). V lost 4 bases to trimming and J lost 6 bases; unmatched junction nucleotides: 3. This chain's CDR3 is CSAITGAQPQHF. The CDR3 coding sequence is TGCAGTGCTATAACAGGGGCTCAGCCCCAGCATTTT.

This clonotype was recorded at least ten times. V gene TRBV4-1 combines with J gene TRBJ1-4; TRBD1 aligns across 7 bases. CDR1 is MGHRA and CDR2 is YSYEKL in the germline V gene. V was pared by 0 bases and J by 4 bases, with 5 bases of the junction left unmatched. This CDR3 spans 16 amino acids. In DNA, the CDR3 is TGCGCCAGCAGCCAAGAGCGGGGACAGAGTAATGAAAAACTGTTTTTT. Amino acids: CASSQERGQSNEKLFF.

This clonotype was seen repeatedly, ten times or more. The CDR3 nucleotides read TGCAGTGCTAGCGGGGGCCAAAGCACAGATACGCAGTATTTT. The encoded protein is CSASGGQSTDTQYF. This rearrangement joins TRBV20-1 to TRBJ2-3; D is perhaps TRBD1 or TRBD2 (6 bases each). Trimming removed 3 bases at V and 0 bases at J, with 10 bases between. This CDR3 is 14 amino acids long. Germline V gives CDR1 DFQATT, CDR2 SNEGSKA (reference sequence).

With regard to this clonotype: This may be a read error: a much more frequent sequence differs by one nucleotide. This rearrangement joins TRBV3-1 to TRBJ2-1; D is possibly TRBD1 (6 bases). Matching the DNA end better, TRBJ2-7 makes the J call doubtful. The germline V gene has CDR1 LGHDT and CDR2 YNNKEL (reference sequence). This CDR3 spans 13 amino acids. CDR3 nucleotide sequence: TGTGCCAGCAGCCAGGACAGCTACAATGAGCAGTACTTC. It encodes CASSQDSYNEQYF.

This clonotype showed up just a few times. V gene TRBV24-1 combines with J gene TRBJ1-1; D not resolved. CDR1 is KGHDR and CDR2 is SFDVKD in the germline V gene. The V gene lost 6 bases and the J gene lost 4 bases, with 11 bases spanning the gap. The CDR3 extends over 13 amino acids. The CDR3 DNA reads TGTGCCACCAGTAAGGGTTGGGGCACTGAAGCTTTCTTT. Protein product: CATSKGWGTEAFF.

CDR3 protein: CASSLAVTSGKFTDTQYF. The CDR3 DNA follows: TGCGCCAGCAGCTTGGCCGTGACTAGCGGTAAATTCACAGATACGCAGTATTTT. The chain couples TRBV5-1 to TRBJ2-3; TRBD2 matches at 9 bases. Per germline, CDR1 SGHRS and CDR2 YFSETQ. V gave up 0 bases and J gave up 2 bases; unmatched junction bases: 10. The CDR3 runs to 18 residues.

This clonotype was seen a handful of times. This chain joins TRBV2 and TRBJ1-1; D is possibly TRBD1 (5 bases). V lost 4 bases, J lost 4 bases, and 13 bases lay in between. CDR1 is SNHLY and CDR2 is FYNNEI in the germline V gene. The CDR3 has 14 residues. For the CDR3, the DNA is TGTGCCAGCAGTGTACGGGGGGGGAGCACTGAAGCTTTCTTT. It codes for CASSVRGGSTEAFF.

This clonotype appeared many times. The chain uses TRBV28 and TRBJ2-1, with 11 bases identical to TRBD1. Germline CDR1 and CDR2: MDHEN and SYDVKM. Germline trimming cut 4 bases from V and 9 bases from J; bases unmatched to any gene: 2. CDR3 size: 13 residues. CDR3 protein: CASSSGTGGEQFF. The CDR3 DNA reads TGTGCCAGCAGTTCCGGGACAGGGGGTGAGCAGTTCTTC.

A note on this clonotype: This may arise from a read error, as a much more abundant clone is one base away. The V and J genes are TRBV30 and TRBJ2-5; D remains ambiguous. The J call may be mistaken, given a closer DNA end match to TRBJ2-7. Germline-derived CDR1 and CDR2 are GTSNPN and SVGIG (reference sequence). This CDR3 contains 12 residues. The CDR3 DNA follows: TGTGCCTGGAGGCACGGAAACTGCGAGCAGTACTTC. Translation: CAWRHGNCEQYF.